Given below is one TCR beta chain in context. The germline V gene has CDR1 DFQATT and CDR2 SNEGSKA (reference sequence). V lost 2 bases to trimming and J lost 3 bases, with 13 bases between them. CDR3 length: 14 residues. The data belong to a study of T cells after yellow fever vaccination. TCRdb re-called the 5' RACE reads with MiXCR, one entry per CDR3 protein. The sample has some 420,000 distinct CDR3 sequences, around 20% seen once. The sequencing used PBMCs, collected before the yellow fever booster vaccination. J is TRBJ2-5 and V is TRBV20-1; D unresolved. The source is a man aged 18 to 30 who received the YFV17D yellow fever vaccine. This CDR3 is CSARLYFEKETQYF. The CDR3 DNA follows: TGCAGTGCTAGATTGTACTTCGAAAAAGAGACCCAGTACTTC.